The sequence of this T cell receptor (beta chain) was determined in a study of blood T cell repertoires in COVID-19. CDR1 is LNHDA, CDR2 SQIVND, per germline (reference sequence). There are 11 residues in the CDR3. V lost 9 bases, J lost 2 bases, and 7 bases lay in between. Assay: immunoSEQ multiplex PCR; the TCRdb copy retains only in-frame clones and omits some. The repertoire consists of 50,000 or so clones, with approximately 80% occurring once and the leading ten covering about 5.4%. The receptor was isolated from a woman aged 60-75 years with acute or convalescent COVID-19. Sample: peripheral blood. J is TRBJ2-5 and V is TRBV19, with D tentatively TRBD2 (6 bases). This CDR3 is CAREGQETQYF. The DNA for the CDR3 is TGTGCCAGGGAGGGGCAAGAGACCCAGTACTTC. The whole variable domain, remainder taken from reference TRBV19 and TRBJ2-5, is DGGITQSPKYLFRKEGQNVTLSCEQNLNHDAMYWYRQDPGQGLRLIYYSQIVNDFQKGDIAEGYSVSREKKESFPLTVTSAQKNPTAFYLCAREGQETQYFGPGTRLLVL.